This T cell receptor (beta chain) was recorded in a study of CD8 T cells in ankylosing spondylitis. Points from the study as a whole: There was a TCR beta motif, made of eight highly homologous variants, that appeared characteristic of ankylosing spondylitis blood.

J gave up 4 bases and V 6 bases, and 6 bases lay outside the gene matches. CDR3 length: 14 amino acids. Turning to this clonotype: Its specificity is not known.

TCRdb re-called the 5' RACE reads with MiXCR, one entry per CDR3 protein. The sample lists almost 400,000 distinct CDR3 sequences, around 24% seen once, with 16% in the top ten. What was sequenced was blood, either unsorted or a sorted T cell fraction (not recorded which). The sequence was collected from a male donor with ankylosing spondylitis. The chain is built from TRBV12-3 or TRBV12-4 and TRBJ2-1; 7 nucleotides match TRBD1. The CDR3 DNA is TGTGCCAGCAGGCCGGGACAGTCTTACAATGAGCAGTTCTTC. Translation gives CASRPGQSYNEQFF.